This TCR beta chain stems from a study of cytomegalovirus exposure and HLA in healthy donors. PCR amplification relied on 60 Vbeta primers (plus 13 Jbeta primers). Only in-frame clones appear in the TCRdb table, and some are missing; sequencing was by immunoSEQ multiplex PCR. The sample holds around 150,000 clones, over 80% seen once. The CDR3 length is 16 residues. Germline assignment: CDR1 SGDLS and CDR2 YYNGEE. V lost 0 bases, J lost 10 bases, and 8 bases stayed unmatched. The J gene is TRBJ1-6, the V gene TRBV9; TRBD1 matches 9 bases. Sequencing used PBMCs. This TCR was sampled from a middle-aged man in good health and CMV-seronegative. CDR3 DNA sequence: TGTGCCAGCAGCGTAGACGACAGGGGGTCGGGGTCACCCCTCCACTTT. It is translated as CASSVDDRGSGSPLHF. Together with reference TRBV9 and TRBJ1-6, the CDR3 gives the full variable domain: DSGVTQTPKHLITATGQRVTLRCSPRSGDLSVYWYQQSLDQGLQFLIQYYNGEERAKGNILERFSAQQFPDLHSELNLSSLELGDSALYFCASSVDDRGSGSPLHFGNGTRLTVT.